This T cell receptor beta chain emerged from a study of liver allograft versus peripheral blood T cells. Study information: Repertoires from peripheral blood of liver transplant recipients were compared with those inside their transplanted livers.

This clonotype was found many times. Using its own MiXCR run on the reads, TCRdb lists one record per CDR3 protein. The table has around 8,600 distinct CDR3 sequences, roughly a fifth seen once. The source is a human patient who had a liver transplant. Some T cells here may be from the graft donor.

The CDR3 bases are TGTGCCAGCAGCTTAAATCCAATTTGGGGGTCATCCTACGAGCAGTACTTC. It is translated as CASSLNPIWGSSYEQYF. This chain uses TRBV7-2 with TRBJ2-7; possibly TRBD1 or TRBD2 for D (5 bases each). In germline, CDR1 is SGHTA, CDR2 FQGNSA. V was cut by 2 bases and J by 1 base, with 18 bases left in between. The CDR3 is made up of 17 amino acids.